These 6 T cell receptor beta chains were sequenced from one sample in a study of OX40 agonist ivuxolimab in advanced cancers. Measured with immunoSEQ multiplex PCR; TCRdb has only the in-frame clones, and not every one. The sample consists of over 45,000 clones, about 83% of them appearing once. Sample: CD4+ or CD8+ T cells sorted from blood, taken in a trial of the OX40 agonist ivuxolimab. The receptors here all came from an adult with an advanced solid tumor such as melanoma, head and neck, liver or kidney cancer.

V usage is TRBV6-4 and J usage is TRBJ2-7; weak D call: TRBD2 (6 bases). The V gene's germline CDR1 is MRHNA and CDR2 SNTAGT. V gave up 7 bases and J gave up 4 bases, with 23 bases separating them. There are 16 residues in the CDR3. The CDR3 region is CASTPSEAGRPYEQYF. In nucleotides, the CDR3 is TGTGCCAGCACCCCGTCGGAGGCGGGACGACCTTACGAGCAGTACTTC.

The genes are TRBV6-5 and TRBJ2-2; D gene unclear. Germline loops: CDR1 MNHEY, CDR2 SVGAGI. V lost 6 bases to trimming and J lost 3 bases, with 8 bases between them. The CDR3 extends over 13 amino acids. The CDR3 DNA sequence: TGTGCCAGCAGCTGGATGCACACCGGGGAGCTGTTTTTT. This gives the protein CASSWMHTGELFF.

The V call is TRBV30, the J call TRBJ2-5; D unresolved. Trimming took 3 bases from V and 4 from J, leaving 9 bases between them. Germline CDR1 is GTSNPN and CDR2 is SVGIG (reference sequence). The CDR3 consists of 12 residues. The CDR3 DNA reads TGTGCCTGGAGCTACAGTGGAGAGACCCAGTACTTC. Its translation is CAWSYSGETQYF.

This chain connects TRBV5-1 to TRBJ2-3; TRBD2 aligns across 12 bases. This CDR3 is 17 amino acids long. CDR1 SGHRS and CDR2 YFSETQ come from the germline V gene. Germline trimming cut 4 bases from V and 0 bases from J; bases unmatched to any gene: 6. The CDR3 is CASSPLTSGSSTDTQYF. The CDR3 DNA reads TGCGCCAGCAGCCCATTGACTAGCGGGAGTAGCACAGATACGCAGTATTTT.

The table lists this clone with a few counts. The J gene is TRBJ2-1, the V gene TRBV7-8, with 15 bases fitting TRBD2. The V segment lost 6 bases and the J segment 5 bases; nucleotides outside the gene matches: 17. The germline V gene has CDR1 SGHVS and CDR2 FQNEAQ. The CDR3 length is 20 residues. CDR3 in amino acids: CASRPDRARTSGGAHNEQFF. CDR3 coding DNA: TGTGCCAGCAGACCTGACAGGGCAAGGACTAGCGGGGGGGCCCACAATGAGCAGTTCTTC.

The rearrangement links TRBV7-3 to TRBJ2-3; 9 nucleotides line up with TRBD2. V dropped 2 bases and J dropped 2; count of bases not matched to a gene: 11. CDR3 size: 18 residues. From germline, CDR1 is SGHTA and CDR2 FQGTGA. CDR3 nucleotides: TGTGCCAGCAGCTTAGCCGGGCTAGCGGGATTAACCACAGATACGCAGTATTTT. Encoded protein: CASSLAGLAGLTTDTQYF.